These T cell receptor beta chains were read from a single sample in a study of cytomegalovirus exposure and HLA in healthy donors. Assay: immunoSEQ multiplex PCR; the TCRdb copy retains only in-frame clones and omits some. This sample has 150,000 to 200,000 clones, with around 79% found just once. Sequenced sample: PBMCs. The receptor source for this set is a woman aged 50 to 65 in good health and CMV-seronegative. Each CDR3 is given with its conserved first and last residue. The order of the fields is D gene, clone size, V gene, J gene, CDR3 protein, CDR3 DNA. D genes are given only for firm matches. Rows may omit the clone size; those that give it use once, few, many or a size class.

D gene: -
clone size: -
V gene: TRBV5-1
J gene: TRBJ2-7
CDR3 protein: CASSPTGPQGEQYF
CDR3 DNA: TGCGCCAGCAGCCCTACCGGGCCCCAGGGCGAGCAGTACTTC

D gene: TRBD1
clone size: once
V gene: TRBV19
J gene: TRBJ2-7
CDR3 protein: CASSILGGQGRFYEQYF
CDR3 DNA: TGTGCCAGTAGTATCTTAGGGGGACAGGGTCGTTTCTACGAGCAGTACTTC

D gene: -
clone size: -
V gene: TRBV9
J gene: TRBJ1-3
CDR3 protein: CASSVGQAGNTIYF
CDR3 DNA: TGTGCCAGCAGCGTCGGCCAGGCGGGAAACACCATATATTTT

D gene: TRBD2
clone size: once
V gene: TRBV7-2
J gene: TRBJ2-7
CDR3 protein: CASSFSAGVSYEQYF
CDR3 DNA: TGTGCCAGCAGCTTCTCAGCGGGAGTTTCCTACGAGCAGTACTTC

D gene: TRBD1
clone size: -
V gene: TRBV4-3
J gene: TRBJ2-1
CDR3 protein: CASSADRASDNEQFF
CDR3 DNA: TGCGCCAGCAGCGCAGACAGGGCGAGCGACAATGAGCAGTTCTTC

D gene: -
clone size: -
V gene: TRBV4-3
J gene: TRBJ1-1
CDR3 protein: CASSQDSGITEAFF
CDR3 DNA: TGCGCCAGCAGCCAAGATTCGGGGATTACTGAAGCTTTCTTT

D gene: TRBD1
clone size: once
V gene: TRBV4-2
J gene: TRBJ2-7
CDR3 protein: CASSQEGTGQLFYEQYF
CDR3 DNA: TGTGCCAGCAGCCAGGAAGGAACGGGACAGTTATTCTACGAGCAGTACTTC

D gene: -
clone size: once
V gene: TRBV5-1
J gene: TRBJ2-2
CDR3 protein: CASSSGTPTGELFF
CDR3 DNA: TGCGCCAGCAGCTCCGGGACACCGACCGGGGAGCTGTTTTTT

D gene: TRBD1
clone size: -
V gene: TRBV6-5
J gene: TRBJ1-5
CDR3 protein: CASSQQGVGQPQHF
CDR3 DNA: TGTGCCAGCAGTCAACAGGGGGTCGGGCAGCCCCAGCATTTT

D gene: TRBD1
clone size: -
V gene: TRBV19
J gene: TRBJ2-2
CDR3 protein: CASRPGQGHTGELFF
CDR3 DNA: TGTGCCAGTAGGCCTGGACAGGGCCACACCGGGGAGCTGTTTTTT

D gene: TRBD1
clone size: -
V gene: TRBV4-1
J gene: TRBJ2-1
CDR3 protein: CASTQQGWLYNEQFF
CDR3 DNA: TGCGCCAGCACCCAACAGGGGTGGTTGTACAATGAGCAGTTCTTC

D gene: -
clone size: once
V gene: TRBV14
J gene: TRBJ2-6
CDR3 protein: CASSRQGFSGANVLTF
CDR3 DNA: TGTGCCAGCAGCCGCCAGGGGTTCTCTGGGGCCAACGTCCTGACTTTC

D gene: -
clone size: -
V gene: TRBV4-3
J gene: TRBJ1-1
CDR3 protein: CASSQLTANTEAFF
CDR3 DNA: TGCGCCAGCAGCCAGCTGACAGCGAACACTGAAGCTTTCTTT

D gene: -
clone size: -
V gene: TRBV6-5
J gene: TRBJ1-6
CDR3 protein: CASSSPGSYNSPLHF
CDR3 DNA: TGTGCCAGCAGTTCCCCAGGGTCCTATAATTCACCCCTCCACTTT

D gene: -
clone size: once
V gene: TRBV30
J gene: TRBJ1-2
CDR3 protein: CAWNAGGAHYGYTF
CDR3 DNA: TGTGCCTGGAACGCGGGGGGCGCCCACTATGGCTACACCTTC

D gene: -
clone size: -
V gene: TRBV5-1
J gene: TRBJ1-4
CDR3 protein: CASSPVWSSVNEKLFF
CDR3 DNA: TGCGCCAGCAGCCCCGTGTGGAGTTCGGTGAATGAAAAACTGTTTTTT

D gene: -
clone size: -
V gene: TRBV6-5
J gene: TRBJ1-1
CDR3 protein: CASTTTSTEAFF
CDR3 DNA: TGTGCCAGCACCACTACGAGCACTGAAGCTTTCTTT

D gene: -
clone size: -
V gene: TRBV4-2
J gene: TRBJ2-6
CDR3 protein: CASSQDRLADTSGANVLTF
CDR3 DNA: TGTGCCAGCAGCCAAGATCGGCTAGCCGATACCTCTGGGGCCAACGTCCTGACTTTC

D gene: -
clone size: -
V gene: TRBV7-2
J gene: TRBJ1-4
CDR3 protein: CASSAGGLANEKLFF
CDR3 DNA: TGTGCCAGCAGTGCCGGGGGGCTAGCTAATGAAAAACTGTTTTTT

D gene: -
clone size: -
V gene: TRBV2
J gene: TRBJ1-6
CDR3 protein: CASTEEVGSSYNSPLHF
CDR3 DNA: TGTGCCAGCACCGAAGAAGTGGGCAGCTCCTATAATTCACCCCTCCACTTT

D gene: TRBD2
clone size: -
V gene: TRBV5-1
J gene: TRBJ2-3
CDR3 protein: CASSWTSGTRTDTQYF
CDR3 DNA: TGCGCCAGCAGTTGGACTAGCGGGACACGCACAGATACGCAGTATTTT

D gene: -
clone size: -
V gene: TRBV27
J gene: TRBJ2-7
CDR3 protein: CASSSETDYEQYF
CDR3 DNA: TGTGCCAGCAGTTCAGAGACAGATTACGAGCAGTACTTC

D gene: TRBD1
clone size: -
V gene: TRBV12-5
J gene: TRBJ1-5
CDR3 protein: CASGRDRGVQPQHF
CDR3 DNA: TGTGCTAGTGGTCGGGACAGGGGGGTGCAGCCCCAGCATTTT

D gene: -
clone size: -
V gene: TRBV27
J gene: TRBJ1-6
CDR3 protein: CASSLRQDYNSPLHF
CDR3 DNA: TGTGCCAGCAGTCTCAGACAGGACTATAATTCACCCCTCCACTTT

D gene: TRBD1
clone size: -
V gene: TRBV10-1
J gene: TRBJ2-3
CDR3 protein: CAIGTGGSDTQYF
CDR3 DNA: TGCGCCATTGGGACAGGGGGCTCAGATACGCAGTATTTT

D gene: TRBD1
clone size: -
V gene: TRBV7-6
J gene: TRBJ1-1
CDR3 protein: CASSSGQGGSYTEAFF
CDR3 DNA: TGTGCCAGCAGCTCGGGACAGGGAGGATCGTACACTGAAGCTTTCTTT

D gene: -
clone size: -
V gene: TRBV18
J gene: TRBJ1-6
CDR3 protein: CASSPRMNSNPSPLHF
CDR3 DNA: TGTGCCAGCTCACCACGTATGAACAGTAATCCTTCACCCCTCCACTTT

D gene: TRBD1
clone size: -
V gene: TRBV5-1
J gene: TRBJ2-3
CDR3 protein: CASSVGQGLVDTQYF
CDR3 DNA: TGCGCCAGCAGCGTCGGACAGGGTTTAGTAGATACGCAGTATTTT

D gene: -
clone size: -
V gene: TRBV5-4
J gene: TRBJ2-1
CDR3 protein: CASSFRPSSYNEQFF
CDR3 DNA: TGTGCCAGCAGCTTCCGACCTAGCTCCTACAATGAGCAGTTCTTC

D gene: -
clone size: -
V gene: TRBV7-2
J gene: TRBJ2-3
CDR3 protein: CASSLSRDTDTQYF
CDR3 DNA: TGTGCCAGCAGCTTATCGCGTGACACAGATACGCAGTATTTT

D gene: -
clone size: -
V gene: TRBV5-8
J gene: TRBJ1-5
CDR3 protein: CASSLTQGGNQPQHF
CDR3 DNA: TGTGCCAGCAGCTTGACACAGGGTGGCAATCAGCCCCAGCATTTT

D gene: -
clone size: -
V gene: TRBV19
J gene: TRBJ2-5
CDR3 protein: CASSIRRETQYF
CDR3 DNA: TGTGCCAGTAGTATTAGGAGGGAGACCCAGTACTTC

D gene: TRBD2
clone size: -
V gene: TRBV19
J gene: TRBJ2-5
CDR3 protein: CASSTSGGQETQYF
CDR3 DNA: TGTGCCAGTTCTACTAGCGGGGGGCAAGAGACCCAGTACTTC

D gene: TRBD1
clone size: -
V gene: TRBV7-9
J gene: TRBJ1-2
CDR3 protein: CASSIGQGTYGYTF
CDR3 DNA: TGTGCCAGCAGTATCGGACAGGGTACCTATGGCTACACCTTC

D gene: TRBD2
clone size: -
V gene: TRBV7-6
J gene: TRBJ2-7
CDR3 protein: CASSLGSGRAGINYEQYF
CDR3 DNA: TGTGCCAGCAGCTTAGGAAGCGGGAGGGCCGGGATAAACTACGAGCAGTACTTC

D gene: -
clone size: once
V gene: TRBV7-2
J gene: TRBJ1-1
CDR3 protein: CASSLDSQGAEAFF
CDR3 DNA: TGTGCCAGCAGCTTAGACTCGCAAGGAGCTGAAGCTTTCTTT

D gene: -
clone size: once
V gene: TRBV29-1
J gene: TRBJ1-2
CDR3 protein: CSVLTGDYGYTF
CDR3 DNA: TGCAGCGTTCTGACAGGAGACTATGGCTACACCTTC

D gene: -
clone size: -
V gene: TRBV7-2
J gene: TRBJ1-4
CDR3 protein: CASSLSSTGPNEKLFF
CDR3 DNA: TGTGCCAGCAGCTTAAGTTCTACAGGGCCGAATGAAAAACTGTTTTTT

D gene: TRBD1
clone size: -
V gene: TRBV19
J gene: TRBJ1-5
CDR3 protein: CASSIKTGGGVRQPQHF
CDR3 DNA: TGTGCCAGTAGTATAAAGACAGGGGGCGGGGTACGGCAGCCCCAGCATTTT

D gene: -
clone size: -
V gene: TRBV7-2
J gene: TRBJ1-2
CDR3 protein: CASSPRPNQLNYGYTF
CDR3 DNA: TGTGCCAGCAGCCCCCGCCCCAACCAACTCAACTATGGCTACACCTTC

D gene: -
clone size: -
V gene: TRBV7-9
J gene: TRBJ1-1
CDR3 protein: CASSFSGNTEAFF
CDR3 DNA: TGTGCCAGCAGCTTCTCAGGGAACACTGAAGCTTTCTTT

D gene: -
clone size: -
V gene: TRBV7-9
J gene: TRBJ1-1
CDR3 protein: CASRSTANTEAFF
CDR3 DNA: TGTGCCAGCAGGTCTACAGCGAACACTGAAGCTTTCTTT

D gene: -
clone size: -
V gene: TRBV28
J gene: TRBJ2-2
CDR3 protein: CASSFFPGIGGGELFF
CDR3 DNA: TGTGCCAGCAGTTTTTTCCCAGGGATCGGCGGCGGGGAGCTGTTTTTT

D gene: TRBD1
clone size: few
V gene: TRBV11-3
J gene: TRBJ1-1
CDR3 protein: CASSRQGGGTEAFF
CDR3 DNA: TGTGCCAGCAGCCGACAGGGAGGTGGCACTGAAGCTTTCTTT

D gene: TRBD1
clone size: -
V gene: TRBV15
J gene: TRBJ2-7
CDR3 protein: CATSTTGQGAYEQYF
CDR3 DNA: TGTGCCACCAGCACGACGGGACAGGGAGCCTACGAGCAGTACTTC

D gene: TRBD2
clone size: -
V gene: TRBV28
J gene: TRBJ2-1
CDR3 protein: CASSEAGEAYNEQFF
CDR3 DNA: TGTGCCAGCAGTGAAGCGGGAGAGGCCTACAATGAGCAGTTCTTC

D gene: -
clone size: -
V gene: TRBV19
J gene: TRBJ2-2
CDR3 protein: CASSMLGSNTGELFF
CDR3 DNA: TGTGCCAGTAGTATGCTAGGATCAAACACCGGGGAGCTGTTTTTT

D gene: -
clone size: -
V gene: TRBV5-1
J gene: TRBJ1-1
CDR3 protein: CASSLGGEWAEAFF
CDR3 DNA: TGCGCCAGCAGCTTGGGCGGGGAATGGGCTGAAGCTTTCTTT

D gene: TRBD2
clone size: once
V gene: TRBV5-1
J gene: TRBJ2-4
CDR3 protein: CASSVPLASGLQYF
CDR3 DNA: TGCGCCAGCAGTGTCCCCTTGGCTAGCGGGCTACAGTACTTC

D gene: -
clone size: -
V gene: TRBV27
J gene: TRBJ2-1
CDR3 protein: CASTRRGTAGNEQFF
CDR3 DNA: TGTGCCAGCACCCGACGCGGGACAGCGGGCAATGAGCAGTTCTTC

D gene: -
clone size: -
V gene: TRBV29-1
J gene: TRBJ1-1
CDR3 protein: CSVKRGTTMNTEAFF
CDR3 DNA: TGCAGCGTTAAGAGGGGGACAACCATGAACACTGAAGCTTTCTTT

D gene: TRBD1
clone size: -
V gene: TRBV2
J gene: TRBJ2-7
CDR3 protein: CASRWTGTGDNEQYF
CDR3 DNA: TGTGCCAGCAGGTGGACCGGGACAGGGGACAACGAGCAGTACTTC

D gene: -
clone size: -
V gene: TRBV9
J gene: TRBJ1-3
CDR3 protein: CASSGPGHISGNTIYF
CDR3 DNA: TGTGCCAGCAGCGGACCGGGACACATCTCTGGAAACACCATATATTTT

D gene: -
clone size: -
V gene: TRBV28
J gene: TRBJ2-6
CDR3 protein: CASSTTSSGANVLTF
CDR3 DNA: TGTGCCAGCAGCACTACCAGCTCTGGGGCCAACGTCCTGACTTTC

D gene: TRBD1
clone size: -
V gene: TRBV5-4
J gene: TRBJ2-7
CDR3 protein: CASSPGQTGYEQYF
CDR3 DNA: TGTGCCAGCAGCCCGGGACAGACAGGCTACGAGCAGTACTTC

D gene: -
clone size: few
V gene: TRBV5-1
J gene: TRBJ1-6
CDR3 protein: CASRALGGQDSPLHF
CDR3 DNA: TGCGCCAGCAGGGCCTTAGGAGGGCAAGATTCACCCCTCCACTTT

D gene: -
clone size: -
V gene: TRBV7-2
J gene: TRBJ2-7
CDR3 protein: CASSPRLGGSYEQYF
CDR3 DNA: TGTGCCAGCAGCCCCCGGCTCGGAGGGTCCTACGAGCAGTACTTC

D gene: -
clone size: -
V gene: TRBV9
J gene: TRBJ1-3
CDR3 protein: CASSQGSGNTIYF
CDR3 DNA: TGTGCCAGCAGCCAGGGCTCTGGAAACACCATATATTTT

D gene: TRBD2
clone size: -
V gene: TRBV4-3
J gene: TRBJ2-7
CDR3 protein: CASSQVSGAAYEQYF
CDR3 DNA: TGCGCCAGCAGCCAAGTCAGCGGGGCAGCGTACGAGCAGTACTTC